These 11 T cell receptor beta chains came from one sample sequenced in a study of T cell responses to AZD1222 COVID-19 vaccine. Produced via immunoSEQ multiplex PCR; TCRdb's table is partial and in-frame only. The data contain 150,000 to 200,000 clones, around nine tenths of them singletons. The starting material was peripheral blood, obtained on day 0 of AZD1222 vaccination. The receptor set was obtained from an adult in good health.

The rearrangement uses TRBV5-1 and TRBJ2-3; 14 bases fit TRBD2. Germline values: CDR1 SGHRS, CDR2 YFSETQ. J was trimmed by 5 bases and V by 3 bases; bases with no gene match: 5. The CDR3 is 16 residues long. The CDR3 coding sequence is TGCGCCAGCAGCTGGGGACTAGCGGGGGTTCGAGATACGCAGTATTTT. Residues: CASSWGLAGVRDTQYF.

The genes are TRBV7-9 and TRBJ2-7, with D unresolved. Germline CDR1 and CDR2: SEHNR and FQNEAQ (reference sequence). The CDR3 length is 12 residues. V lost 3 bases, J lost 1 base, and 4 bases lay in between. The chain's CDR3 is CASSFSSYEQYF. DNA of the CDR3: TGTGCCAGCAGCTTCAGTTCCTACGAGCAGTACTTC.

Written as DNA, the CDR3 is TGTGCCACCAGCAGAGATCGCAGGGGTTACGAGCAGTACTTC. This encodes CATSRDRRGYEQYF. The chain employs TRBV15 and TRBJ2-7; TRBD1 is a possible D gene (6 bases). There are 14 residues in the CDR3. Between the trimmed V and J ends, which lost 0 bases and 4 bases, there was a span of 10 bases. Germline CDR1 is LNHNV and CDR2 is YYDKDF (reference sequence).

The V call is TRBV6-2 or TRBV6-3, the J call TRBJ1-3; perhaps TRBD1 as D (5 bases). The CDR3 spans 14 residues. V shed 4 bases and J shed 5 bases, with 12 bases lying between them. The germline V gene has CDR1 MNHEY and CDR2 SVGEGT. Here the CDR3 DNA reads TGTGCCAGCAGTTCCGGGGGACGACGAAACACCATATATTTT. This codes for CASSSGGRRNTIYF.

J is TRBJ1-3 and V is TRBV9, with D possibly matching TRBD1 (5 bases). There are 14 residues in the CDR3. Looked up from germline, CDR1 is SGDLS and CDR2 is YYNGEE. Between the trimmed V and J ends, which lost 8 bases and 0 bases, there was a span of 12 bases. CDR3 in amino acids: CASSTANSGNTIYF. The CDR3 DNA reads TGTGCCAGTTCGACAGCAAACTCTGGAAACACCATATATTTT.

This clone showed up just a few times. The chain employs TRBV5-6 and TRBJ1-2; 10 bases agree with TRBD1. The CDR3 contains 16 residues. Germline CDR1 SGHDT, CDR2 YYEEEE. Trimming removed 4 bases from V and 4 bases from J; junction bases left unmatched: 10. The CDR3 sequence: CASSNHWTGGAYGYTF. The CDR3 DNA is TGTGCCAGCAGCAACCATTGGACAGGGGGTGCCTATGGCTACACCTTC.

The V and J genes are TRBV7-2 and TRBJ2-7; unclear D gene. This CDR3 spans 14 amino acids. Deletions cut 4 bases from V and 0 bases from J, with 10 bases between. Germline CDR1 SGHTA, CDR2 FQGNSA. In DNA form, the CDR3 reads TGTGCCAGCAGCTCCCAAACCTCCTCCTACGAGCAGTACTTC. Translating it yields CASSSQTSSYEQYF. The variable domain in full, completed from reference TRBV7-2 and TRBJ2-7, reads GAGVSQSPSNKVTEKGKDVELRCDPISGHTALYWYRQSLGQGLEFLIYFQGNSAPDKSGLPSDRFSAERTGGSVSTLTIQRTQQEDSAVYLCASSSQTSSYEQYFGPGTRLTVT.

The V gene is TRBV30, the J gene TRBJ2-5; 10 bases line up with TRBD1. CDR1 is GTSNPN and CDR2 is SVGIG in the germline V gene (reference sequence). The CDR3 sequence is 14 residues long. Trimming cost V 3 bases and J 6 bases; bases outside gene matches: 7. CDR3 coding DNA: TGTGCCTGGAGCCCCGGGACAGGGGTGAAGACCCAGTACTTC. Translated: CAWSPGTGVKTQYF.

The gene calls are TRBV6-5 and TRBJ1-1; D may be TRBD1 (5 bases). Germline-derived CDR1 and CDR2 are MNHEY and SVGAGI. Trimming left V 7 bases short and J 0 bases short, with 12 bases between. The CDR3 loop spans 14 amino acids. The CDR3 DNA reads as TGTGCCAGCAAGAGACAGAGCATGAACACTGAAGCTTTCTTT. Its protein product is CASKRQSMNTEAFF.

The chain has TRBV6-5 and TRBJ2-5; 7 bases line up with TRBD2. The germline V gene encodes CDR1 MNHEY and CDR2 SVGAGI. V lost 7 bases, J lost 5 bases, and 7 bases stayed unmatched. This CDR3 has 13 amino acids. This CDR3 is CASILGGRETQYF. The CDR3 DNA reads TGTGCCAGCATCCTGGGGGGGAGGGAGACCCAGTACTTC.

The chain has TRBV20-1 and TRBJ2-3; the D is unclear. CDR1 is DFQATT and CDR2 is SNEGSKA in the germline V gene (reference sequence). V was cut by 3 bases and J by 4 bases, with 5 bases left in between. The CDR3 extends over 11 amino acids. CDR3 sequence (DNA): TGCAGTGCTAGTAAGGCAGATACGCAGTATTTT. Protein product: CSASKADTQYF.